This T cell receptor beta chain derives from a study of CDR3 diversity in severe acne. This clonotype was observed at least ten times. TCRdb used MiXCR to reprocess the PCR reads, holding one entry per CDR3 protein. The repertoire holds roughly 79,000 distinct CDR3 sequences, with roughly 49% as singletons. The clonotype originates from a male donor with severe acne vulgaris. The sequenced sample was blood.

The CDR3 nucleotides are TGTGCCTGGAGTGTACCTGGACAGCCCTCTTCACCCCTCCACTTT. Its translation: CAWSVPGQPSSPLHF. The chain carries TRBV30 and TRBJ1-6; D is perhaps TRBD1 (6 bases). The CDR3 totals 15 residues. V was shortened by 0 bases and J by 9 bases, with 15 bases between the two germline ends. CDR1 is GTSNPN, CDR2 SVGIG, per germline (reference sequence).